This T cell receptor (beta chain) was observed in a study of cytomegalovirus exposure and HLA in healthy donors (dated by TCRdb to between 2016 and 2019). Turning to the overall study: In an earlier analysis of some 550 of the donors, 276 Gb of sequence data and 117 million unique TCR beta sequences from roughly 190 million T cells were reported. Approximately 310 gigabases of sequencing data and 78 million or so unique TCR sequences were included in an early release covering about 620 HLA-typed donors. Of the roughly 410 genotyped donors, 81% were placed in the genetic ancestry cluster associated with self-reported Caucasian donors. The aim of the study was to test whether cataloging public T cell receptors could identify signatures of past pathogen exposure. Using immunosequencing, the study profiled T cell repertoires from 500 to 800 subjects and related those repertoires to cytomegalovirus serostatus. A separate validation cohort of roughly 110 different subjects was used in addition to the roughly 620-subject first cohort. High-throughput TCR immunosequencing, statistical association of individual TCRs with disease status, and machine learning were combined to predict cytomegalovirus infection status. A later analysis re-analyzed previously published TCR beta repertoires from approximately 700 donors and added high-resolution HLA genotyping to study TCR occurrence patterns. Rather than drawing on any new phenotypic data, the later analysis identified candidate immune exposures from TCR beta sequences and the way those sequences occurred across donors. An earlier analysis of some 600 of the donors applied high-throughput TCR beta sequencing to assess whether each TCR beta V gene segment acted as functional or pseudogenic. Donor age, sex, ethnicity and CMV serostatus were compiled together with the repertoire data. A later genetic analysis took genome-wide SNP genotypes for 398 of the 666 donors and used that subset as a discovery cohort. All discovery cohort repertoires had been generated on a single sequencing platform. HLA typing covered class I and class II loci at four-digit resolution. Typing coverage varied by locus: about 629-630 donors for A, B, C, DRB1 and DQB1; roughly 560 for DQA1; around 570 for DPA1; 450 to 480 for DPB1. Roughly 5 DR-DQ haplotypes were treated as single units for association and clustering because of strong linkage in the cohort. Among some 400 genotyped donors of the cohort, an average of 235,054 unique TCR beta nucleotide sequences were sequenced per donor, around 20% of them non-productive.

General study outcomes and caveats: Some IMGT-functional V segments, including TRBV6-2 and TRBV6-3, could not be distinguished by the 87-base-pair reads and were therefore excluded. Compared with the approximately 700-donor mean, donors in an Asian-associated ancestry cluster had fewer N-insertions in productive TCRs, according to a later genetic analysis. In a later analysis, the rate of TCR association differed among HLA loci, with DRB1 alleles having the most associated TCRs and HLA-C alleles having the fewest. It was suggested by the authors that the approach could potentially be generalized to other disease states and immunological phenotypes. A later analysis reported that several top co-occurrence clusters appeared linked to parvovirus B19, influenza, CMV and Epstein-Barr virus. The study gave a list of about 170 TCR beta chains associated with cytomegalovirus. Correlated functional status among segregating V segments might reflect linkage disequilibrium, but an unknown experimental factor could not be ruled out. In an earlier analysis of 587 of the donors, most TCR beta V segments appeared in productive rearrangements about 90% or about 30% of the time, broadly matching IMGT annotations. Because counts were too low, approximately 18 rarely observed V segments, including chromosome 9 orphons, were excluded from the earlier analysis of a few hundred of the donors. While some public TCRs were present in many individuals, most TCR sequences turned up only very rarely across donors. When HLA alleles, especially DR and DQ, strongly co-occurred, TCR associations were difficult to assign to individual alleles. Because HLA typing was unavailable for some donors at each locus, only the typed subset was used in association tests. In this cohort, only TCR beta chains were sequenced, and detectable features were limited by the absence of alpha or paired-chain data. Roughly uniform sequencing depth across donors was assumed in presence/absence analyses, although this assumption may not hold. Cytomegalovirus status was reported to be diagnosed by the classifier with high specificity and sensitivity in both the original and validation cohorts. In vitro tests confirmed that a few of the cytomegalovirus-associated TCR beta chains recognize cytomegalovirus antigens. A later analysis found that HLA-associated TCR beta chains were more clonally expanded and had lower generation probabilities than equally common non-associated chains. In a later analysis, most CMV-associated TCR beta chains were found to appear HLA-restricted, with HLA associations seemingly driven largely by CMV exposure. A further reported finding was that TCR beta sequences accurately predicted the HLA-A and HLA-B alleles for most subjects in the first cohort. A cluster of highly shared sequence variants was judged likely to represent a technical artifact of the sequencing pipeline. A later analysis associated 16,951 TCR beta sequences with specific HLA alleles at a false discovery rate of 0.05. An association between a missense DCLRE1C variant and V-gene and J-gene trimming of TCR beta chains was found in a later genetic analysis and replicated in an independent cohort. The only immune exposure information available for the cohort was CMV serostatus.

Receptor amplification or capture employed the immunoSEQ multiplex PCR assay. For the multiplex PCR, a mixture combining 60 forward primers for TCR Vbeta segments and 13 reverse primers for TCR Jbeta segments was used. Amplification of the CDR3 region of rearranged TCR beta genes was performed with a multiplex PCR assay on genomic DNA. The Illumina HiSeq System was used to sequence the amplified TCR beta libraries as 87-base-pair reads. The published analysis was carried out like this. In a later analysis, tens of millions of unique TCR beta chains were counted across the roughly 610 repertoires, and roughly 11 million of these chains were shared by at least two donors. A nearest-neighbor algorithm error-corrected the raw reads and collapsed the reads into unique sequences, merging closely related sequences to remove PCR and sequencing errors. CDR3 sequences were aligned to IMGT reference sequences to assign V, D and J gene segments. For a sequence to be retained, at least a six-nucleotide match to both a V gene segment and a J gene segment was required. A rearrangement counted as productive if the CDR3 had no stop codons and remained in frame with V and J, and every other rearrangement counted as non-productive. Following IMGT convention, CDR3 was defined as the stretch from the second conserved V-encoded cysteine to the conserved J-encoded phenylalanine. The earlier analysis of 500 to 600 of the donors excluded sequences that lacked an unambiguous match to a single V gene segment. An earlier analysis of 500 to 700 of the donors classified V segments as functional when productive rearrangements were above 56.7% and as segregating when the standard deviation between donors was above 5%. A statistical classification framework was developed to diagnose cytomegalovirus status using the catalog of TCR beta chain sequences. In a later analysis, V and J genes were assigned by comparing TCR nucleotide sequences against IMGT/GENE-DB human TR gene sequences. The TCRdist pipeline was used in a later analysis to assign CDR3 sequences and most-parsimonious VDJ recombination scenarios. In a later analysis, every TCR beta chain was defined by the combination of its CDR3 amino acid sequence and its V-gene family, and reads without a unique V-gene family were dropped. A later analysis removed 592 highly shared, low-generation-probability nucleotide sequences to deal with suspected cross-contamination and a sequencing artifact. For each public chain, a later analysis derived a clonal expansion index from normalized ranks of inferred template counts within each repertoire. Generation probabilities in a later analysis came from a VDJ recombination model fitted to out-of-frame rearrangements, and those results were checked against IGoR. A later analysis scored TCR-TCR, TCR-HLA and TCR-CMV co-occurrence with hypergeometric tests, applying a repertoire-size bias correction to TCR pairs. To estimate false discovery rates, a later analysis permuted the HLA or CMV assignments 20 times. In a later analysis, co-occurring TCRs were grouped using DBSCAN, and TCRdist sequence similarity was added for clustering within HLA-allele-positive subsets. Repertoires with fewer than 30,000 or more than 120,000 public chains, plus five repertoires with anomalous nucleotide sharing, were excluded from co-occurrence clustering. Sourced from immuneACCESS, this table was stored by TCRdb with only in-frame sequences that have V and J called. A share of the clones is absent; for the studies checked, an unresolved V gene accounts for under half, and the remainder has no known explanation. Clone size and the V and J calls come from that table; the DNA yielded D and trimming. The sample includes roughly 120,000 clones, with roughly 80% observed a single time. 2.5% to 3.5% of the sample is held by the ten biggest clonotypes.

In total, 666 healthy bone marrow donors made up the cohort. At the time of sampling, every cohort member was nominally healthy, though immune exposures that went unrecorded were likely present. The donor tested CMV seropositive, placing the donor among the 289 seropositive members of the cohort. A peripheral blood sample was collected from each donor, and TCR beta sequencing was performed on peripheral blood mononuclear cells. Genomic DNA was extracted from the blood cell samples with the Qiagen DNeasy Blood Extraction Kit. Of note for this clone: Which antigen it targets is not known. Base qualities were left out, and no much larger clone turns up one base away.

For this chain, trimming is 3 bases at the V end and 1 base at the J end, and the number of junction bases without a gene match is 7. From the cysteine up to the phenylalanine, the CDR3 has a length of 17 residues. Solely the CDR3 DNA is kept, with 51 bases framed from the first base. For CDR1 and CDR2, the germline V gene lists SGHVS and FQNEAQ. Rearrangement joined TRBV7-8 to TRBJ1-4; TRBD1 agrees with 8 junctional bases. The sequence was collected from a woman aged 40 to 55 in good health and CMV-seropositive. The sequencing input was PBMCs. In nucleotide form, the sequence is TGTGCCAGCAGCTTGGGGACAGGAGGTGGAACTAATGAAAAACTGTTTTTT. Its translation is CASSLGTGGGTNEKLFF.